This TCR beta chain was obtained from a study of shared clonotypes between healthy human individuals. In this sample, this clone turned up once. What it binds is not known. The same CDR3 can be traced to other DNA sequences in this sample. Only in-frame clones appear in the TCRdb table, and some are missing; sequencing was by immunoSEQ multiplex PCR. The table has around 1,100,000 clones, 70% to 85% seen once. Findings and caveats of the study: Rarefaction revealed incomplete sorted-subset sequencing despite large depth. Clonotypes not shared had lower generation probabilities than those common to all four donors.

The V gene's germline CDR1 is SGHAT and CDR2 FQDESV (reference sequence). The V gene lost 1 base and the J gene lost 7 bases, with 5 bases spanning the gap. The CDR3 loop spans 11 amino acids. The V gene is TRBV11-1, the J gene TRBJ2-7; no reliable D call. What was sequenced was memory CD4+ T cells from PBMCs. The subset here: CD45RA-negative fraction. The receptor's source is a man aged 18 to 30 in good health. Some clones in this sample may be carry-over from other donors' samples. The DNA of the CDR3 is TGTGCCAGCAGCTTAGGGAGAGAGCAGTACTTC. This sequence encodes CASSLGREQYF.